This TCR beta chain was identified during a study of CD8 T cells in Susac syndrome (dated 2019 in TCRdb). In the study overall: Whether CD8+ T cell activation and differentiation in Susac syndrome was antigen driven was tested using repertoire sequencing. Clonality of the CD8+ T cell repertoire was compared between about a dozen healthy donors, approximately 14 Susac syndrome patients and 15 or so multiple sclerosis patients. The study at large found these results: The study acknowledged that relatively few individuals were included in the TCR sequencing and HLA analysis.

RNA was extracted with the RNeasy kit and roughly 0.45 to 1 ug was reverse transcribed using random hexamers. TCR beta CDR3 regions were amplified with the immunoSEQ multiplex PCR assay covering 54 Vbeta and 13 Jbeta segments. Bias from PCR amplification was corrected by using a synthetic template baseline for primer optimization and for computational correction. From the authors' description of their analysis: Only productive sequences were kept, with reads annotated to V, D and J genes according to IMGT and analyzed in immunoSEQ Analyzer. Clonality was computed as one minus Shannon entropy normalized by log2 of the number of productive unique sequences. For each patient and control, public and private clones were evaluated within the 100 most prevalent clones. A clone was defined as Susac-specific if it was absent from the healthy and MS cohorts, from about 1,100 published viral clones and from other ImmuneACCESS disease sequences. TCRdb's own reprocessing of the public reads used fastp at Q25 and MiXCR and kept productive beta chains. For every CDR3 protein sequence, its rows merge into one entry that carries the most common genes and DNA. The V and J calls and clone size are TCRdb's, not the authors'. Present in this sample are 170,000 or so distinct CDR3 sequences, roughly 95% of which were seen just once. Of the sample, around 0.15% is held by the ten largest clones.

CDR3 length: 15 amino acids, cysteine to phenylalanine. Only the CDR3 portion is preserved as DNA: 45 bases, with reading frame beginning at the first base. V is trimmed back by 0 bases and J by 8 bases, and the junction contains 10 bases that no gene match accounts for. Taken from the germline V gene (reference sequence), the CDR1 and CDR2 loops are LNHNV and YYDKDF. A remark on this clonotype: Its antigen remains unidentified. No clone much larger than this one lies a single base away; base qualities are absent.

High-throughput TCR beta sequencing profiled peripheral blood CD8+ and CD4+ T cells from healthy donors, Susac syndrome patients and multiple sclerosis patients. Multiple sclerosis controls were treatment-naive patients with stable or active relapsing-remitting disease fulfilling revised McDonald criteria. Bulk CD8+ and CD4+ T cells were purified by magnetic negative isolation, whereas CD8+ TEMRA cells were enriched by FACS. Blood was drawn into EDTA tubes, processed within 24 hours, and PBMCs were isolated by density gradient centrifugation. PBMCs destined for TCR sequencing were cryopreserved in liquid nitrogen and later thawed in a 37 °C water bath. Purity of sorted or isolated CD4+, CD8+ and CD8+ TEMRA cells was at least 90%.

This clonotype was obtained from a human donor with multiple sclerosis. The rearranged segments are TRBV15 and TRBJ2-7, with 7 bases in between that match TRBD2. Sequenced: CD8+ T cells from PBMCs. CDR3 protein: CATSRDRPYGRKQYF. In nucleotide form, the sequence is TGTGCCACCAGCAGAGATCGGCCTTACGGGAGGAAGCAGTACTTC.